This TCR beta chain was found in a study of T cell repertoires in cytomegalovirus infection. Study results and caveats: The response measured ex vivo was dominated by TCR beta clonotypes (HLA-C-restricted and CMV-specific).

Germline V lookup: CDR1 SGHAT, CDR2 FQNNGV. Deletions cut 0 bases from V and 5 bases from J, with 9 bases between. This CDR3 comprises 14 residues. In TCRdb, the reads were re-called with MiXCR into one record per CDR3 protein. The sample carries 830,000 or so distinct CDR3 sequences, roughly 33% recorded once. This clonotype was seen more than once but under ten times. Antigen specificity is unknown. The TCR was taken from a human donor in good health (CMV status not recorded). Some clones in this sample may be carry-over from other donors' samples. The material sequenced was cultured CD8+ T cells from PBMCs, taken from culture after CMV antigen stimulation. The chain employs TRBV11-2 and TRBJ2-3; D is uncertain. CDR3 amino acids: CASSLDDPGDTQYF. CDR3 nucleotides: TGTGCCAGCAGCTTAGACGATCCGGGAGATACGCAGTATTTT.